Listed below are T cell receptor beta chains from one sample, sequenced in a study of blood T cell repertoires in COVID-19. TCRdb's table, derived via immunoSEQ multiplex PCR, lists solely in-frame clones and lacks some. The sample lists about 380,000 clones; around 90% were seen once. The sample was PBMCs or T cells enriched from blood (not recorded which). These receptors were taken from a woman under 30 who had recovered from COVID-19. CDR3s include the opening cysteine and the closing phenylalanine or tryptophan. Fields, in order: J gene, clone size, V gene, D gene, CDR3 DNA, CDR3 protein. D genes are given only for firm matches. A row's size may be missing; if present it is once, few, many or a size class.

>TRBJ1-1|few|TRBV30|TRBD1
TGTGCCTGGAGTCCCGGGACAGGGGCAACTGAAGCTTTCTTT
CAWSPGTGATEAFF
>TRBJ1-2|.|TRBV15|.
TGTGCCACCAGCAGAGGTTGGGGAGATGGCTACACCTTC
CATSRGWGDGYTF
>TRBJ1-5|.|TRBV4-1|TRBD1
TGCGCCAGCACCCAGGACAGGGGCCTTAATCAGCCCCAGCATTTT
CASTQDRGLNQPQHF
>TRBJ2-7|.|TRBV7-9|.
TGTGCCAGCAGCTCGCCGTCCAGGTACACCTCCTACGAGCAGTACTTC
CASSSPSRYTSYEQYF
>TRBJ2-1|.|TRBV4-1|TRBD2
TGCGCCAGCAGCCAAGATCTCCTAGCGGGGCGACGCTCCTACAATGAGCAGTTCTTC
CASSQDLLAGRRSYNEQFF
>TRBJ1-5|.|TRBV2|.
TGTGCCAGCAGTGAAGGCGGCGTGCCGGGACAGCCCCAGCATTTT
CASSEGGVPGQPQHF
>TRBJ1-2|.|TRBV29-1|.
TGCAGCGTTGAAGTCTACACAGGGAGCTATGGCTACACCTTC
CSVEVYTGSYGYTF
>TRBJ2-5|.|TRBV11-2|TRBD1
TGTGCCAGCAGCTTAGAGGACAGGGAAGAGACCCAGTACTTC
CASSLEDREETQYF
>TRBJ1-1|.|TRBV6-5|TRBD1
TGTGCCAGCAGAAAGGGACAGGGGACAACTTTCTTT
CASRKGQGTTFF
>TRBJ2-7|.|TRBV11-3|.
TGTGCCAGCAGCTTAGAATCCGGCTCCTACGAGCAGTACTTC
CASSLESGSYEQYF
>TRBJ2-2|.|TRBV7-9|.
TGTGCCAGCAGCATGTATGACCTAGGCGGGGAGCTGTTTTTT
CASSMYDLGGELFF
>TRBJ2-6|.|TRBV12-3/TRBV12-4|TRBD1
TGTGCCAGCAGGTCGACAGGGGTGAACGTCCTGACTTTC
CASRSTGVNVLTF
>TRBJ2-7|.|TRBV5-1|.
TGCGCCAGCAGTTCCAGCGCCTCCGCCGGGTACGAGCAGTACTTC
CASSSSASAGYEQYF
>TRBJ2-1|.|TRBV9|TRBD2
TGTGCCAGCAGCTCCCGACTAGCGGGGAAGCAGTTCTTC
CASSSRLAGKQFF
>TRBJ1-1|.|TRBV19|TRBD1
TGTGCCAGTAGTACCCCACAGGGGGCTTTGGGCACTGAAGCTTTCTTT
CASSTPQGALGTEAFF
>TRBJ2-2|.|TRBV5-1|.
TGCGCCAGCAACACGGGAAACACCGGGGAGCTGTTTTTT
CASNTGNTGELFF
>TRBJ1-2|.|TRBV10-2|TRBD1
TGCGCCAGCAGGGTTTCCGGGACAGGGGGAGGCTACACCTTC
CASRVSGTGGGYTF
>TRBJ2-7|.|TRBV7-6|.
TGTGCCAGCAGCGCCGGGTGGATGAACGAGCAGTACTTC
CASSAGWMNEQYF
>TRBJ2-3|.|TRBV7-9|TRBD1
TGTGCCAGCAGCCTATCCGGGACAGGGGGGAGCACAGATACGCAGTATTTT
CASSLSGTGGSTDTQYF
>TRBJ2-7|.|TRBV29-1|TRBD1
TGCAGCGTTGCAAGACATCCCGGACAGGGGCTCGCACCCTACGAGCAGTACTTC
CSVARHPGQGLAPYEQYF
>TRBJ1-3|.|TRBV9|.
TGTGCCAGCAAGCCGACTGCCTCTGGAAACACCATATATTTT
CASKPTASGNTIYF
>TRBJ1-1|.|TRBV7-2|.
TGTGCCAGCAGCTACGCGGACGGAGGTTCGCTGGGCACTGAAGCTTTCTTT
CASSYADGGSLGTEAFF
>TRBJ1-5|.|TRBV4-1|.
TGCGCCAGCAGCCAAGGTGCAACAGTGGGTCAGCCCCAGCATTTT
CASSQGATVGQPQHF
>TRBJ1-3|.|TRBV7-9|.
TGTGCCAGCAGCTTACGGAGGGGTGGAAACACCATATATTTT
CASSLRRGGNTIYF
>TRBJ1-2|.|TRBV25-1|.
TGTGCCAGCAGTGAATCAGGGCGTTCTGGCTACACCTTC
CASSESGRSGYTF
>TRBJ1-4|few|TRBV7-8|.
TGTGCCAGCAGCCGGTCCAGGTTATGGGGGGGCGCACGTGAAAAACTGTTTTTT
CASSRSRLWGGAREKLFF
>TRBJ1-1|.|TRBV4-3|.
TGCGCCAGCAGCCAAGGCCTACGGAACACTGAAGCTTTCTTT
CASSQGLRNTEAFF
>TRBJ1-2|.|TRBV28|.
TGTGCCAGCGGGTTGGCAAGTCCCGGGGTAGGCTACACCTTC
CASGLASPGVGYTF
>TRBJ2-2|.|TRBV29-1|TRBD1
TGCAGCGTTGGGGGACAGAACTACGTCGGGGAGCTGTTTTTT
CSVGGQNYVGELFF
>TRBJ1-4|.|TRBV27|.
TGTGCCAGCAGTTTACGGGGGTCAGGAGGTGAAAAACTGTTTTTT
CASSLRGSGGEKLFF
>TRBJ2-5|.|TRBV5-4|TRBD2
TGTGCCAGCAGCGCCCCGATGGAGCGGGGGGGAGAGACCCAGTACTTC
CASSAPMERGGETQYF
>TRBJ1-1|.|TRBV12-5|.
TGTGCTAGTGGTTTGAATTCAGTGAACACTGAAGCTTTCTTT
CASGLNSVNTEAFF
>TRBJ2-2|.|TRBV28|TRBD2
TGTGCCAGCAGTCTGACTAGCGGGGTGTTGAACACCGGGGAGCTGTTTTTT
CASSLTSGVLNTGELFF
>TRBJ1-3|once|TRBV30|.
TGTGCCTGGAGGGATGAACAGGGAGAGAATGGAAACACCATATATTTT
CAWRDEQGENGNTIYF
>TRBJ1-2|once|TRBV29-1|.
TGCAGCTCCGTTGGGGAGGGCTATGGCTACACCTTC
CSSVGEGYGYTF
>TRBJ2-3|once|TRBV30|TRBD2
TGTGCCTGGAGTGAGTGGGCGGGGGGGCTGACAGATACGCAGTATTTT
CAWSEWAGGLTDTQYF
>TRBJ1-2|.|TRBV6-5|TRBD1
TGTGCCAGCAGTTACTCGAGACAGGGTAACTATGGCTACACCTTC
CASSYSRQGNYGYTF
>TRBJ1-1|.|TRBV5-1|.
TGCGCCAGCAGCTTGGAGGAGGTGAACACTGAAGCTTTCTTT
CASSLEEVNTEAFF
>TRBJ1-1|.|TRBV25-1|.
TGTGCCAGCAGTGCGGGCAGGGTCGGGAACACTGAAGCTTTCTTT
CASSAGRVGNTEAFF
>TRBJ1-2|.|TRBV11-1|.
TGTGCCAGCAGCTCGACGGACGGACTCTATGGCTACACCTTC
CASSSTDGLYGYTF
>TRBJ1-4|.|TRBV28|TRBD1
TGTGCCAGCATCACGACCGGGACAGGGGTTAATGAAAAACTGTTTTTT
CASITTGTGVNEKLFF
>TRBJ1-2|.|TRBV5-4|.
TGTGCCAGCAGCTCCCAGGGATATGATTCCTATGGCTACACCTTC
CASSSQGYDSYGYTF